This T cell receptor beta chain derives from a study of human CD8 memory T cell subsets. A negative magnetic separation step was used to enrich total CD8+ T cells. Libraries targeted TCR beta using 5' RACE with UMIs. TCRdb re-called the 5' RACE reads; one entry per CDR3 protein, DNA not given. The sample has approximately 9,300 distinct CDR3 sequences. The TCR originated in a human donor in good health. Sequenced sample: CD8+ T cells from PBMCs.

CDR3 in amino acids: CASSPSAGALTDTQYF. The genes are TRBV4-1 and TRBJ2-3; TCRdb returns TRBD1, unconfirmable since there is no DNA. Germline CDR1 is MGHRA and CDR2 is YSYEKL. The CDR3 length is 16 residues.